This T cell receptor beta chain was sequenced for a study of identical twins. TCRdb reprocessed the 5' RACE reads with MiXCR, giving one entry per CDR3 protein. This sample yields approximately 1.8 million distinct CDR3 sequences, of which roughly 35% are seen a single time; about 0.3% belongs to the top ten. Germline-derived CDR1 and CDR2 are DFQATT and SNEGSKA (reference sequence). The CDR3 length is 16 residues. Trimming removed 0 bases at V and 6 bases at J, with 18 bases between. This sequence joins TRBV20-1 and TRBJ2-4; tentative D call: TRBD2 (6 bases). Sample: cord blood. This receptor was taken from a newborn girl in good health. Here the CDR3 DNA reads TGCAGTGCTAGAGATGGGGGGAGGCTAGATAGAAACATTCAGTACTTC. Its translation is CSARDGGRLDRNIQYF.